This TCR beta chain was obtained from a study of vaccination and CD4 T cells after COVID-19. Study at large: Stimulation used overlapping spike peptides from SARS-CoV-2, HCoV-NL63, HCoV-OC43 and HCoV-229E.

As regards this clonotype: Antigen specificity is unknown.

Sequencing of DNA taken from cultured CD4+ T cells relied on the Oncomine TCR Beta short-read assay. Each CDR3 protein gets one entry after TCRdb re-called the PCR reads with MiXCR. The sample has some 16,000 distinct CDR3 sequences, 73% seen once. The germline V gene has CDR1 SGHTA and CDR2 FQGNSA. V was cut by 1 base and J by 8 bases, with 11 bases left in between. The length of the CDR3 is 14 residues. As for treatment: approximately 9-day PBMC culture with coronavirus spike peptide pools or control peptides (ViraFEST assay). The sequenced material came from CD4+ T cells from blood, cultured in vitro. This TCR was recovered from a human donor who had recovered from COVID-19. The chain combines TRBV7-2 with TRBJ1-4, with a weak D call TRBD1 (6 bases). The CDR3 nucleotides are TGTGCCAGCAGCTTAGTTCTCCAGGGGGAAAAACTGTTTTTT. The encoded protein is CASSLVLQGEKLFF.